The clone carrying this TCR beta chain appeared a few times. Time point defined: blood at routine non-recurrence follow-up after resection. Without sorting, whole RNA was sequenced from tumor, nontumor lung or frozen PBMC. This entry is derived from a study of spatial heterogeneity in lung cancer. Study context: Any follow-up PBMC samples that were available went on to be sequenced, and the median time to follow-up was two to three years after resection.

TCRdb passed the 5' RACE reads through MiXCR, listing each CDR3 protein once. The sample records roughly 110,000 distinct CDR3 sequences, more than 10% being singletons. This CDR3 is built from 14 residues. V lost 4 bases, J lost 7 bases, and 14 bases lay in between. The germline V gene has CDR1 MNHEY and CDR2 SVGAGI. The TCR was taken from a female donor with early-stage non-small cell lung cancer. Sequences were derived from PBMCs, sampled at follow-up. This chain uses TRBV6-5 with TRBJ2-1; tentative D call: TRBD2 (6 bases). CDR3 DNA sequence: TGTGCCAGCAGTTCGGGACTTTGGGGGAATGAGCAGTTCTTC. This gives the protein CASSSGLWGNEQFF.